The source of this T cell receptor (beta chain) is a study of cytomegalovirus exposure and HLA in healthy donors (dated by TCRdb to about 2017). Describing the broader study: The 500 to 800 repertoires of the first cohort and the roughly 120 validation repertoires were produced on the same platform, according to a later analysis. The study aimed to test whether signatures of past pathogen exposure could be identified by cataloging public T cell receptors. In addition to the first cohort of 666 subjects, a separate validation cohort of approximately 110 different subjects was used. The study combined high-throughput TCR immunosequencing, statistical association of individual TCRs with disease status, and machine learning to predict cytomegalovirus infection status.

Donors formed part of the validation cohort, which comprised 120 or so subjects and was distinct from the first cohort of 550 to 850 subjects. General findings and caveats noted by the study authors: In vitro tests confirmed that three of the cytomegalovirus-associated TCR beta chains recognize cytomegalovirus antigens. Subsequent analysis determined that TCRs grouped into clusters in the first cohort also showed a tendency toward co-occurrence across the 130 or so validation repertoires, and 85% to 95% of cluster scores exceeded 0. Across donors, most TCR sequences were observed very rarely, whereas some public TCRs were present in many individuals. A total of fewer than 200 TCR beta chains were listed by the study as associated with cytomegalovirus. According to the authors, the approach could potentially be generalized to other disease states and immunological phenotypes. The classifier was reported to diagnose cytomegalovirus status with high specificity and sensitivity in both the original and validation cohorts. A later analysis had no HLA typing for the validation cohort, so co-occurrence there was scored across all 130 or so repertoires.

Inclusive of the bounding cysteine and phenylalanine, the CDR3 is 14 residues long. Solely the CDR3 DNA is kept, with 42 bases framed from the first base. The CDR1 and CDR2 encoded by the germline V gene are MGHRA and YSYEKL. Trimmed from V: 5 bases; trimmed from J: 4 bases; junction bases lacking a gene match: 8. Remarks on this clone: The antigen it binds to is not known. Within one base of it there is no much larger clone, and no base qualities were kept.

The library was generated by the immunoSEQ multiplex PCR assay. Turning to the authors' computational methods: A statistical classification framework was developed to diagnose cytomegalovirus status using the catalog of TCR beta chain sequences. TCRdb took this table from immuneACCESS and kept in-frame rearrangements with V and J called. Such tables lack part of the clones; where checked against another copy, unresolved V genes explain under half of the gap, and the rest is unexplained. The DNA gave D and trimming, while V, J and clone size come from that table. This sample holds about 120,000 clones; approximately 91% were observed only once. The ten largest clonotypes hold approximately 2% of the sample.

The rearrangement combines TRBV4-1 with TRBJ2-7; the central 7 bases match TRBD1. The specimen was PBMCs. This TCR was recovered from a woman younger than 30 in good health and CMV-seronegative. The CDR3: CASSNTGTAYEQYF. The sequenced DNA is TGCGCCAGCAGCAACACAGGGACAGCTTACGAGCAGTACTTC.